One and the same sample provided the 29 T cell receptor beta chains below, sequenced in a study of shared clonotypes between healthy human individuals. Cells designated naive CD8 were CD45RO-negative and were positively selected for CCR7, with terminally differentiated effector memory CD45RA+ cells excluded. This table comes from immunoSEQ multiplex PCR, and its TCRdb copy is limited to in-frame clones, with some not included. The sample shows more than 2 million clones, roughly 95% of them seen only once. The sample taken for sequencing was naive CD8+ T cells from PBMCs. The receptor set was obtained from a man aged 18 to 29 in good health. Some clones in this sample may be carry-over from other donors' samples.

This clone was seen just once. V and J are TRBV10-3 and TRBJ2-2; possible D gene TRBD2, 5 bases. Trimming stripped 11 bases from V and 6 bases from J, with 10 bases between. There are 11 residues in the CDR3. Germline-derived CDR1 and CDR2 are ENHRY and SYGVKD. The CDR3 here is CASLEAGELFF. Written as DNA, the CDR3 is TGTGCCTCTTTGGAGGCCGGGGAGCTGTTTTTT.

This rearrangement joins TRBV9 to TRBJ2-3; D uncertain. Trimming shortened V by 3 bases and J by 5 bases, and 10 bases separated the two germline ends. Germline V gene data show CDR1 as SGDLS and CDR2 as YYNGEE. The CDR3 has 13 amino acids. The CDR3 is CASSAGLGDTQYF. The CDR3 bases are TGTGCCAGCAGCGCCGGATTGGGAGATACGCAGTATTTT.

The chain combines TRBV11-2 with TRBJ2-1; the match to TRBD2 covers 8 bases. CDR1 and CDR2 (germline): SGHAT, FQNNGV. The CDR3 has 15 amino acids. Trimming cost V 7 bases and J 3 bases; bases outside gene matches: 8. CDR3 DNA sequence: TGTGCCAGCAAACTACTAGCGGAAAACTACAATGAGCAGTTCTTC. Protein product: CASKLLAENYNEQFF.

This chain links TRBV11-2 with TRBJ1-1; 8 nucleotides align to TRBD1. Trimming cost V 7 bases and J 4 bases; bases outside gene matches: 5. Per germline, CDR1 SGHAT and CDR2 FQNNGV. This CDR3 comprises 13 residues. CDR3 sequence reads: CASTAGGFTEAFF. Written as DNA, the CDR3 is TGTGCCAGCACCGCAGGGGGCTTCACTGAAGCTTTCTTT.

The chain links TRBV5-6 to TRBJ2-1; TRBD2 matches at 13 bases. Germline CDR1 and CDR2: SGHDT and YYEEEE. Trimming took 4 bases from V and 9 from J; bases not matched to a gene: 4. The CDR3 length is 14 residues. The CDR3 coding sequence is TGTGCCAGCAGCCTAGGACTAGCGGGAGCTGAGCAGTTCTTC. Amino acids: CASSLGLAGAEQFF.

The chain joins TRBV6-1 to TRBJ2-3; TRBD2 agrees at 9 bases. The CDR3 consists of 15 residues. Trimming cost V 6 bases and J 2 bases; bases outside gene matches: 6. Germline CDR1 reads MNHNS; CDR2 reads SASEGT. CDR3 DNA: TGTGCCAGCAGAGTAGCGGGAGCCCTCACAGATACGCAGTATTTT. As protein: CASRVAGALTDTQYF.

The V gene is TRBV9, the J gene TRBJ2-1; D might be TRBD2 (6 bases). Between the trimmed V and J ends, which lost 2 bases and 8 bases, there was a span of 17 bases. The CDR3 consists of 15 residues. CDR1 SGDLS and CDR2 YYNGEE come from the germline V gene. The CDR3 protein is CASSVQREAGDEQFF. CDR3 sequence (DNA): TGTGCCAGCAGCGTCCAGAGGGAGGCCGGGGATGAGCAGTTCTTC.

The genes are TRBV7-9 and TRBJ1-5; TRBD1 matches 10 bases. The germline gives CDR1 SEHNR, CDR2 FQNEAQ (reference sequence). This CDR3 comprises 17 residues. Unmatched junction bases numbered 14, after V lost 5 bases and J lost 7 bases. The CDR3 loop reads CASSPDPSTGGEQPQHF. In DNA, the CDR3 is TGTGCCAGCAGCCCCGACCCCTCGACAGGGGGCGAACAGCCCCAGCATTTT.

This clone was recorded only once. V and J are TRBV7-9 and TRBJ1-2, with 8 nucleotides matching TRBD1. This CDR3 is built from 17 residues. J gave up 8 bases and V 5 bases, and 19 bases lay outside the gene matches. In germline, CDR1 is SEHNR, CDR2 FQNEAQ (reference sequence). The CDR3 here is CASSAKGQVTIGGGYTF. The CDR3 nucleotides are TGTGCCAGCAGCGCAAAGGGACAGGTTACCATCGGAGGGGGCTACACCTTC.

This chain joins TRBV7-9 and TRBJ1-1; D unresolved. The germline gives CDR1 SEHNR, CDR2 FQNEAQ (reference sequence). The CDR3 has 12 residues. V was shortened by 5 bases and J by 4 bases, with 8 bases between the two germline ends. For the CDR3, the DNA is TGTGCCAGCAGCACTGACACCACTGAAGCTTTCTTT. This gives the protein CASSTDTTEAFF.

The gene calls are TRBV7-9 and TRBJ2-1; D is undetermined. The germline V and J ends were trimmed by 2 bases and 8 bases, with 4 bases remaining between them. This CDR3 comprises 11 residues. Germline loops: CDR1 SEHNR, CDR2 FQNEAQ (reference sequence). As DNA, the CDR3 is TGTGCCAGCAGCTTATATTATGAGCAGTTCTTC. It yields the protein CASSLYYEQFF.

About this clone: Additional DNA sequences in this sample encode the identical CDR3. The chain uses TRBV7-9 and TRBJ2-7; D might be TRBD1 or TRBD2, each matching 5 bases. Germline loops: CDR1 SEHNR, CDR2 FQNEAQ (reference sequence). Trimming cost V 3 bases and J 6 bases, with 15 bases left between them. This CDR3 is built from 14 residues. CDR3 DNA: TGTGCCAGCAGCTTCCGGGACGGGTCCGGCGAGCAGTACTTC. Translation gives CASSFRDGSGEQYF.

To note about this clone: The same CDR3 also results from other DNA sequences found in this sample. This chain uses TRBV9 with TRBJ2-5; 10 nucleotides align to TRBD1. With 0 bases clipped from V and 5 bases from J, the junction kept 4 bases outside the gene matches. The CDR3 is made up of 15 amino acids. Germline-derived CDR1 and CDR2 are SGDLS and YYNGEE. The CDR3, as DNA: TGTGCCAGCAGCGTAGGACAGGGGGCGAGGGAGACCCAGTACTTC. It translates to CASSVGQGARETQYF.

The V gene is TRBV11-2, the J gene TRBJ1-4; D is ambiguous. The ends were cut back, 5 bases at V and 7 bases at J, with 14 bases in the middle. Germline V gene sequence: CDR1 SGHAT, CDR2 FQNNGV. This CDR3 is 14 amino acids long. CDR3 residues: CASSPTEETEKLFF. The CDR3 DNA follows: TGTGCCAGCAGCCCGACCGAAGAAACTGAAAAACTGTTTTTT.

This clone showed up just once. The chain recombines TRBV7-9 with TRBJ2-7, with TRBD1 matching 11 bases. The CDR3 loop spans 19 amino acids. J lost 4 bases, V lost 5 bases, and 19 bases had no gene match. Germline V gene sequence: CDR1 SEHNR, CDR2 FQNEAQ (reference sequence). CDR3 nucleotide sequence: TGTGCCAGCAGCCCCCAGACTAGGTCGGGACAGGGGGATTCTTACGAGCAGTACTTC. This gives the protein CASSPQTRSGQGDSYEQYF.

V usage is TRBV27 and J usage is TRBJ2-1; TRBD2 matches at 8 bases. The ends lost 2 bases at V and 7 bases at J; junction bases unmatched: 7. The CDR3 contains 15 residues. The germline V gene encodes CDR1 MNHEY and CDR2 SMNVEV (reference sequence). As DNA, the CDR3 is TGTGCCAGCAGTTTAAACGGGAGGGCCGGGAATGAGCAGTTCTTC. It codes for CASSLNGRAGNEQFF.

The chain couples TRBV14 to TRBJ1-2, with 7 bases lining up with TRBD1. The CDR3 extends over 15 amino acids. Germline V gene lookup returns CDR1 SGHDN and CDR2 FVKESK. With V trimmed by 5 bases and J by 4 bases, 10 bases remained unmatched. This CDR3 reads CASSVVSGTVYGYTF. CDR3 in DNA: TGTGCCAGCAGCGTAGTATCCGGGACAGTCTATGGCTACACCTTC. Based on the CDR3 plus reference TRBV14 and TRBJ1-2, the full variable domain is EAGVTQFPSHSVIEKGQTVTLRCDPISGHDNLYWYRRVMGKEIKFLLHFVKESKQDESGMPNNRFLAERTGGTYSTLKVQPAELEDSGVYFCASSVVSGTVYGYTFGSGTRLTVV.

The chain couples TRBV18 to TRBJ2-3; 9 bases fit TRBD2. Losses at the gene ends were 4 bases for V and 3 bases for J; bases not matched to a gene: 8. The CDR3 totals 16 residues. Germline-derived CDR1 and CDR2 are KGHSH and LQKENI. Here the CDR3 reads CASSHKREERTDTQYF. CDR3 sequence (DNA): TGTGCCAGCTCACACAAGCGGGAGGAACGGACAGATACGCAGTATTTT.

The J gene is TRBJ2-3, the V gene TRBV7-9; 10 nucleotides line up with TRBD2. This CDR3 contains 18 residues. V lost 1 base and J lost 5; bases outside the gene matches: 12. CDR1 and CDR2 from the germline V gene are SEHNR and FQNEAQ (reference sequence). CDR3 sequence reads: CASSLVVRLAGDLDTQYF. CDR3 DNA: TGTGCCAGCAGCTTAGTAGTCAGGCTAGCGGGAGACTTAGATACGCAGTATTTT.

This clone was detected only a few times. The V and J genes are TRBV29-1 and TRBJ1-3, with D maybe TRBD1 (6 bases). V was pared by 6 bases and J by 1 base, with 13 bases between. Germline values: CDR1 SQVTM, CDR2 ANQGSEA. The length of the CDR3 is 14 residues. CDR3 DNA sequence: TGCAGCGTCATGGGGGCGTCGTCTGGAAACACCATATATTTT. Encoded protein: CSVMGASSGNTIYF.

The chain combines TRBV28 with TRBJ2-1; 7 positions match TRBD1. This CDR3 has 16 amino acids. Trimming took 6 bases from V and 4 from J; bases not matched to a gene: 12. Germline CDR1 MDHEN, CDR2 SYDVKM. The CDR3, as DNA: TGTGCCAGCAGCCCGCGTACCGGGACAGATTACAATGAGCAGTTCTTC. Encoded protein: CASSPRTGTDYNEQFF.

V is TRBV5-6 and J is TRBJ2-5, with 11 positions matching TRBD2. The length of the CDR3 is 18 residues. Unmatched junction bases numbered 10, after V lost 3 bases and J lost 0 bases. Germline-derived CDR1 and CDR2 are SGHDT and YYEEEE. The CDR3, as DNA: TGTGCCAGCAGCTCGTTTGGTTCGGGACTAGCGGACCAAGAGACCCAGTACTTC. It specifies CASSSFGSGLADQETQYF.

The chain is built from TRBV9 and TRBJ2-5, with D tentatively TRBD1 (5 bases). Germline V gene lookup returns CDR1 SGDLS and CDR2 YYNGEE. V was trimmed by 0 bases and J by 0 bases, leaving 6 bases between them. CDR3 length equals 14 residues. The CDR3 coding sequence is TGTGCCAGCAGCGTAGGACAGTACCAAGAGACCCAGTACTTC. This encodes CASSVGQYQETQYF.

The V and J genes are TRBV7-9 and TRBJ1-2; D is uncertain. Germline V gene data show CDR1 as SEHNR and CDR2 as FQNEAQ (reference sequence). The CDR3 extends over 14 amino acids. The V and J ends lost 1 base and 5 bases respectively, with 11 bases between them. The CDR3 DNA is TGTGCCAGCAGCTTAGGCTTTTCGGTTTATGGCTACACCTTC. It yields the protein CASSLGFSVYGYTF. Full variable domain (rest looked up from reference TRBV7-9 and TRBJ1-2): DTGVSQNPRHKITKRGQNVTFRCDPISEHNRLYWYRQTLGQGPEFLTYFQNEAQLEKSRLLSDRFSAERPKGSFSTLEIQRTEQGDSAMYLCASSLGFSVYGYTFGSGTRLTVV.

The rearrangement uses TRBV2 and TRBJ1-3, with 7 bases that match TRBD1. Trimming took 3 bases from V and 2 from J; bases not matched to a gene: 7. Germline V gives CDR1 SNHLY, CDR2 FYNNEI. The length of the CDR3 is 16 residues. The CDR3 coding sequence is TGTGCCAGCAGTGAGGATCCAGGGGGGCCTGGAAACACCATATATTTT. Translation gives CASSEDPGGPGNTIYF.

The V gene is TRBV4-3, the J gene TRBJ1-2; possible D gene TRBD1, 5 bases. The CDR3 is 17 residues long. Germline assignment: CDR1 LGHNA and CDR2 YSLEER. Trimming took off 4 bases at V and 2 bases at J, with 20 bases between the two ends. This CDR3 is CASSPYFGLTDNYGYTF. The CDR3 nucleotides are TGCGCCAGCAGCCCCTACTTTGGACTGACAGACAACTATGGCTACACCTTC.

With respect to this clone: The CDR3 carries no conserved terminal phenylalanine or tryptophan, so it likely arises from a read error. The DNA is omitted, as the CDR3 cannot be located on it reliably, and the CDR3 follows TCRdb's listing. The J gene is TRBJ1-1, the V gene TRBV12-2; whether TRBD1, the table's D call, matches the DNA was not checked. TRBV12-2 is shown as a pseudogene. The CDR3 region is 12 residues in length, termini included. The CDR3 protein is CASRSIPRALPP.

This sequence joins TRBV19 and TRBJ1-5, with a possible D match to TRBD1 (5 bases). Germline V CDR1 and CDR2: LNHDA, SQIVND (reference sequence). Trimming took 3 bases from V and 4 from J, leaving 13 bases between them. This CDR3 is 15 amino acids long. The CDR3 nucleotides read TGTGCCAGTAGTATCCGGGGGGGTGGTAATCAGCCCCAGCATTTT. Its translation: CASSIRGGGNQPQHF.

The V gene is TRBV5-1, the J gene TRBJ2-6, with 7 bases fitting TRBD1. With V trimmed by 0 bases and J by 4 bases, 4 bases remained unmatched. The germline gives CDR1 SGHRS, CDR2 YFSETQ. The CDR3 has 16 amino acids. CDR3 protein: CASSLEGAAGANVLTF. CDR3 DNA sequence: TGCGCCAGCAGCTTGGAGGGGGCGGCAGGGGCCAACGTCCTGACTTTC. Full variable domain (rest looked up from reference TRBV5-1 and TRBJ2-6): KAGVTQTPRYLIKTRGQQVTLSCSPISGHRSVSWYQQTPGQGLQFLFEYFSETQRNKGNFPGRFSGRQFSNSRSEMNVSTLELGDSALYLCASSLEGAAGANVLTFGAGSRLTVL.